This T cell receptor beta chain was retrieved from a study of cytomegalovirus exposure and HLA in healthy donors. Study-wide results and caveats: The study flagged approximately 180 TCR beta chains as cytomegalovirus-associated. The majority of TCR sequences were rare, yet some public TCRs appeared in many donors.

The CDR3 consists of 14 residues. The germline CDR1 and CDR2 sequences are MDHEN and SYDVKM. V trimming: 5 bases; J trimming: 2 bases; junction bases outside the gene matches: 5. To note about this clone: Its specificity is not known.

A roughly 120-subject validation cohort, separate from the approximately 610-subject first cohort, supplied the donors. Sequencing used immunoSEQ multiplex PCR; TCRdb keeps in-frame clones, though not all of them. Seen here are 200,000 or so clones, about 80% observed once, and the top ten hold roughly 7%. The chain uses TRBV28 and TRBJ1-2; TRBD1 matches 7 bases. Material: PBMCs. The receptor was derived from a young man in good health and CMV-seropositive. This CDR3 is CASSPGQENYGYTF. The CDR3 DNA follows: TGTGCCAGCAGTCCAGGACAGGAGAACTATGGCTACACCTTC.